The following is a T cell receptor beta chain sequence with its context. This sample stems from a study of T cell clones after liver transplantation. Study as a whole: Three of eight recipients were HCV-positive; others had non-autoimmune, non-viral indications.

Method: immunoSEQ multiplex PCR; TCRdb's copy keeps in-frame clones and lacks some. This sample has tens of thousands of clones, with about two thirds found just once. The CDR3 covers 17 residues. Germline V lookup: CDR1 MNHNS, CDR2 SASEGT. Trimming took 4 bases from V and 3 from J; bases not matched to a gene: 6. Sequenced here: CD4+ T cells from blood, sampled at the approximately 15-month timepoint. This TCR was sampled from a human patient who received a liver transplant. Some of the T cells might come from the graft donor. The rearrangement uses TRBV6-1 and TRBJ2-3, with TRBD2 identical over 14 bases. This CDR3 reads CASSGGLAGGRTDTQYF. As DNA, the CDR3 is TGTGCCAGCAGTGGAGGACTAGCGGGAGGTAGGACAGATACGCAGTATTTT.